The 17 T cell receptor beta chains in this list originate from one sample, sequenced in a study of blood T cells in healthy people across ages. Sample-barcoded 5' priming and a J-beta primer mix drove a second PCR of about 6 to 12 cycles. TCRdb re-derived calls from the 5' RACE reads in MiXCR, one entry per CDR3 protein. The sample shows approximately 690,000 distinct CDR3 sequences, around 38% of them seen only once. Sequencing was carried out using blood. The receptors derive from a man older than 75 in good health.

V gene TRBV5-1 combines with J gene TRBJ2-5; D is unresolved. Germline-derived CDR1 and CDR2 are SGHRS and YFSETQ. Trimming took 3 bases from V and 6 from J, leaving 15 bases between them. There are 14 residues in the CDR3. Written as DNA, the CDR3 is TGCGCCAGCAGCTACAAGCAGGTTGGAAAGACCCAGTACTTC. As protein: CASSYKQVGKTQYF. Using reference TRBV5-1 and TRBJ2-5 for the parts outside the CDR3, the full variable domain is KAGVTQTPRYLIKTRGQQVTLSCSPISGHRSVSWYQQTPGQGLQFLFEYFSETQRNKGNFPGRFSGRQFSNSRSEMNVSTLELGDSALYLCASSYKQVGKTQYFGPGTRLLVL.

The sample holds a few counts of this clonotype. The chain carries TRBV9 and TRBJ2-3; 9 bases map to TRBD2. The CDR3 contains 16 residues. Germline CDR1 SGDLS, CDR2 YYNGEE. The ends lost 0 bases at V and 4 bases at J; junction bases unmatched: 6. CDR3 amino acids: CASSVVAGGSSDTQYF. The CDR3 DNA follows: TGTGCCAGCAGCGTAGTGGCGGGAGGGAGTTCAGATACGCAGTATTTT.

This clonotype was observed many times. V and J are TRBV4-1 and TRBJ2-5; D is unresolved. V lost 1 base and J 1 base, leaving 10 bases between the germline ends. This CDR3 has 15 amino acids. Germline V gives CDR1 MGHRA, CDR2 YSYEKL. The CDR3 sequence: CASSQAARSQETQYF. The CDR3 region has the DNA TGCGCCAGCAGCCAAGCCGCCAGGAGCCAAGAGACCCAGTACTTC.

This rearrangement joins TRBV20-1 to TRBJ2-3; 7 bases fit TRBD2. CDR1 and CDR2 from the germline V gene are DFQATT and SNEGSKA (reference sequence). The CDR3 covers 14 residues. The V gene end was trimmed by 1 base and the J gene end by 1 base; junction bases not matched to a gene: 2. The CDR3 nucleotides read TGCAGTGCTAGAGCCCTAGCGGGCACAGATACGCAGTATTTT. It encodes CSARALAGTDTQYF.

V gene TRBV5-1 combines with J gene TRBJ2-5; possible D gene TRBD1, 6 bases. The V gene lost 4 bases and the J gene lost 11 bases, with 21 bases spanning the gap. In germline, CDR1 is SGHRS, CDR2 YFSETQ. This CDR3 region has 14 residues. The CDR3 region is CASSPSGTPAAQYF. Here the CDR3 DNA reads TGCGCCAGCAGCCCCTCCGGGACACCAGCGGCACAGTACTTC.

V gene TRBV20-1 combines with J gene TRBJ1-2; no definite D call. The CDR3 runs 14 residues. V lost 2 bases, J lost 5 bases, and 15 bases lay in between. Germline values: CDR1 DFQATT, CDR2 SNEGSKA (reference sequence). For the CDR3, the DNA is TGCAGTGCTAGATCGGAGAATGACATATATGGCTACACCTTC. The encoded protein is CSARSENDIYGYTF.

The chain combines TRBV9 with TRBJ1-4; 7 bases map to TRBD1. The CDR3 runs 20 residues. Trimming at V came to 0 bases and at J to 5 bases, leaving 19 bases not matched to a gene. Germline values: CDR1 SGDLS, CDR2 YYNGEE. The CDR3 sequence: CASSVAPAASGGRGNEKLFF. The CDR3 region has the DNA TGTGCCAGCAGCGTAGCCCCTGCAGCGTCCGGGGGCAGGGGGAATGAAAAACTGTTTTTT.

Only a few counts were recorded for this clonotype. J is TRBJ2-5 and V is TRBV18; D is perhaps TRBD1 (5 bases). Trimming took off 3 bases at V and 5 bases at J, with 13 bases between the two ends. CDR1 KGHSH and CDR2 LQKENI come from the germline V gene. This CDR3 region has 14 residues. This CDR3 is CASSPTTGWETQYF. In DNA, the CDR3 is TGTGCCAGCTCACCGACAACAGGATGGGAGACCCAGTACTTC. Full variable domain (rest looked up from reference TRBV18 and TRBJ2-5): NAGVMQNPRHLVRRRGQEARLRCSPMKGHSHVYWYRQLPEEGLKFMVYLQKENIIDESGMPKERFSAEFPKEGPSILRIQQVVRGDSAAYFCASSPTTGWETQYFGPGTRLLVL.

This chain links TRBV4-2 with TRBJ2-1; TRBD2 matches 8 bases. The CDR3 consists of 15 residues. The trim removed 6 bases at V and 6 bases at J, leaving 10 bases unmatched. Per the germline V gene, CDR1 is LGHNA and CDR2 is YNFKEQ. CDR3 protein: CASRPEAGEGNEQFF. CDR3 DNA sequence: TGTGCCAGCAGACCGGAAGCGGGAGAAGGCAATGAGCAGTTCTTC.

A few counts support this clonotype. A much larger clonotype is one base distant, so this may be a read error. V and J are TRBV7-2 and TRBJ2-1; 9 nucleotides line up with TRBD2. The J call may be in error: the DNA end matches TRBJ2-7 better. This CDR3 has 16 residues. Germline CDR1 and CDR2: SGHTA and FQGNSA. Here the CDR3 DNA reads TGTGCCAGCGGCCTCCGTGGCGGGGGGGTTAACAATGAGCAGTACTTC. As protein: CASGLRGGGVNNEQYF.

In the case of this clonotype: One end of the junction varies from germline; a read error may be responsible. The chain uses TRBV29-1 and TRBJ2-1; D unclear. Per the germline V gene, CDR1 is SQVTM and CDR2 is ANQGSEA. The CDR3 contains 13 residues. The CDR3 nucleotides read TGCAGCGTTGGGGCAGCTGGAGACAATGGGCAGTTCTTC. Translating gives CSVGAAGDNGQFF.

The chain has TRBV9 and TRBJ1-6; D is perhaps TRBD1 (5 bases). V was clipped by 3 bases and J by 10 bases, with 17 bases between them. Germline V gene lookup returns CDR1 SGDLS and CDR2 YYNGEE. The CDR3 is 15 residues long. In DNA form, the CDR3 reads TGTGCCAGCAGCGCCGCCGGGACCCCTATGTCACCCCTCCACTTT. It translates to CASSAAGTPMSPLHF.

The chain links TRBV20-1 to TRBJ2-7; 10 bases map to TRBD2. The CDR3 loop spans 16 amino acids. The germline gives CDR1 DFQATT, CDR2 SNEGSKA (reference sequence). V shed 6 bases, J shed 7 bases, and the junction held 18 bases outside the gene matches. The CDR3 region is CSAGGSGRPPYNEQYF. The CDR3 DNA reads TGCAGTGCCGGGGGTAGCGGGAGGCCTCCCTACAATGAGCAGTACTTC.

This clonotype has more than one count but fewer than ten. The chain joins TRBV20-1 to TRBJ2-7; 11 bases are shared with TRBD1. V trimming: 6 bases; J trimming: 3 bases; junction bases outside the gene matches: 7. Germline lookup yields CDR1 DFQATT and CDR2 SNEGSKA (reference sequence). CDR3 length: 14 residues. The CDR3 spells CSATGTGGYYEQYF. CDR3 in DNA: TGCAGTGCAACCGGGACAGGGGGTTACTACGAGCAGTACTTC.

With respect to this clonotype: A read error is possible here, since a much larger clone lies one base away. DNA of the CDR3: TGCAGTGGCCGCCCTTTCGGCACAGAGACGCAGTATTTT. It encodes CSGRPFGTETQYF. The chain employs TRBV20-1 and TRBJ2-3; D not certain. This CDR3 comprises 13 residues. Germline loops: CDR1 DFQATT, CDR2 SNEGSKA (reference sequence).

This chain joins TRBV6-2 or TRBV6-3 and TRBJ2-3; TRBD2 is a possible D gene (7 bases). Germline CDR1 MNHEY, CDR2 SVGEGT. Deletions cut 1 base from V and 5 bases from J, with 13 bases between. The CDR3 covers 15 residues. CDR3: CASSYLGGGRDTQYF. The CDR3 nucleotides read TGTGCCAGCAGTTACTTGGGGGGCGGGAGAGATACGCAGTATTTT.

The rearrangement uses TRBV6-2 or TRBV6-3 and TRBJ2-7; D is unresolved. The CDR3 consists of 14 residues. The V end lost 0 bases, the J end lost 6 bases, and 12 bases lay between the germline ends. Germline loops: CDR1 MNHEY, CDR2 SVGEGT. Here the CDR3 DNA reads TGTGCCAGCAGTTACTCTGCACCCCCAGCCGAGCAGTACTTC. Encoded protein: CASSYSAPPAEQYF.